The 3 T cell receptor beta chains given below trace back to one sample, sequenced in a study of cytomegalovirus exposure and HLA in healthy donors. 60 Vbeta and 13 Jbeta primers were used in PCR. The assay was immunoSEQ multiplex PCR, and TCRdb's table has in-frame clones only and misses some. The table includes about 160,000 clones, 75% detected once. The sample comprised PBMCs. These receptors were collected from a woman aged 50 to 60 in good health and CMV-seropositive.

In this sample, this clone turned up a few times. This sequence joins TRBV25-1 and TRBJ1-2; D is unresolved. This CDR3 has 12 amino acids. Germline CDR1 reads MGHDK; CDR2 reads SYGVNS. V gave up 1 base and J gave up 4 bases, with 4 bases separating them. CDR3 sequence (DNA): TGTGCCAGCAGTGAATCCAGCTATGGCTACACCTTC. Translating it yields CASSESSYGYTF.

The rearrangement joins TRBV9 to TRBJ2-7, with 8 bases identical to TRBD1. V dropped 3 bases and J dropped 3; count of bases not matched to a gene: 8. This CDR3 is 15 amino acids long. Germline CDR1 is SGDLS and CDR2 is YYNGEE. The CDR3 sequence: CASSGGQAPFYEQYF. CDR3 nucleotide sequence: TGTGCCAGCAGCGGGGGACAGGCTCCTTTCTACGAGCAGTACTTC.

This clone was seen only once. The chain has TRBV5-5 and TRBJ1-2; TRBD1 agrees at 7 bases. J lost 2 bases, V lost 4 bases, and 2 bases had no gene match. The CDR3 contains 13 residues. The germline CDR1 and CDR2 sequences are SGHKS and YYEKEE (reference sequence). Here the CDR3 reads CASSQGQNYGYTF. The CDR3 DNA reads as TGTGCCAGCAGCCAGGGACAGAACTATGGCTACACCTTC.